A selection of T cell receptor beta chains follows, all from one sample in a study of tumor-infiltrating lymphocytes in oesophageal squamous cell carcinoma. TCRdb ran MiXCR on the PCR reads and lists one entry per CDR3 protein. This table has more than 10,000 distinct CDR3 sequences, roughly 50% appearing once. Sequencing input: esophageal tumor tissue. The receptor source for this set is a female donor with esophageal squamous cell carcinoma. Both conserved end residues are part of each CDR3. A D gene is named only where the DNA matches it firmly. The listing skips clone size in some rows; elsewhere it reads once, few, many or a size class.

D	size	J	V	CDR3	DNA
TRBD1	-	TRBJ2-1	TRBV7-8	CASSPRQGPSYEQFF	TGTGCCAGCAGCCCAAGACAGGGTCCCTCCTACGAGCAGTTCTTC
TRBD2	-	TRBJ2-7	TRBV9	CASSVGGGEGYEQYF	TGTGCCAGCAGCGTAGGGGGAGGGGAGGGCTACGAGCAGTACTTC
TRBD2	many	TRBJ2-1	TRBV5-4	CASSPSFSGGVYNEQFF	TGTGCCAGCAGCCCTTCTTTTAGCGGGGGGGTCTACAATGAGCAGTTCTTC
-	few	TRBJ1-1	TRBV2	CASSEAVMGAEAFF	TGTGCCAGCAGTGAAGCGGTGATGGGGGCTGAAGCTTTCTTT
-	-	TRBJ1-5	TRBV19	CASRQGRTNQPQHF	TGTGCCAGTCGTCAGGGTCGGACCAATCAGCCCCAGCATTTT
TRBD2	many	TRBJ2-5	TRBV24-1	CATSDTPSGGPYNEQYF	TGTGCCACCAGTGACACTCCTAGCGGGGGTCCCTACAATGAGCAGTACTTC
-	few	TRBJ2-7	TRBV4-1	CASSQGQSNYEQYF	TGCGCCAGCAGCCAAGGACAGAGTAACTACGAGCAGTACTTC
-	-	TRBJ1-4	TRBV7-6	CASSLSMADEKLFF	TGTGCTAGCAGCCTAAGTATGGCCGATGAAAAACTGTTTTTT
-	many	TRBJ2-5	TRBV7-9	CASSSGPSQQETQYF	TGTGCCAGCAGCTCTGGACCCTCCCAGCAAGAGACCCAGTACTTC
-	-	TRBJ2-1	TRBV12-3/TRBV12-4	CASSLVREPPNNEQFF	TGTGCCAGCAGTTTAGTACGGGAGCCCCCAAACAATGAGCAGTTCTTC
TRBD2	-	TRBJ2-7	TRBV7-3	CASSLSPLAGTYEQYF	TGTGCCAGCAGCTTAAGTCCCCTAGCGGGAACCTACGAGCAGTACTTC
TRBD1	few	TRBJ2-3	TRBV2	CASSRDRGRTDTQYF	TGTGCCAGCAGCAGAGACAGGGGGCGCACAGATACGCAGTATTTT
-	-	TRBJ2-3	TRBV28	CASSLSAQMADTQYF	TGTGCCAGCAGTTTATCGGCCCAAATGGCAGATACGCAGTATTTT
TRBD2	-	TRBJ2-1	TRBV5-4	CASSSGLASYNEQFF	TGTGCCAGCAGCTCAGGACTAGCGTCCTACAATGAGCAGTTCTTC
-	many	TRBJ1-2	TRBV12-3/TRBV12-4	CASSFQDYGYTF	TGTGCCAGCAGTTTCCAAGACTATGGCTACACCTTC
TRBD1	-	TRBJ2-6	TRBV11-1	CASSLGSGQGIYNEQSF	TGTGCCAGCAGCTTAGGGTCGGGACAGGGTATTTACAATGAGCAGTCCTTC